Presented here are 4 T cell receptor beta chains from one specimen sequenced in a study of a mutant IDH1 vaccine in newly diagnosed glioma. Described time point: baseline, week 1 (first vaccination visit). Treatment of the sample: pre-vaccination baseline after standard-of-care therapy. Sequencing used immunoSEQ multiplex PCR; TCRdb keeps in-frame clones, though not all of them. The data show 30,000 to 35,000 clones, around 83% seen once. The sequencing here drew on peripheral blood mononuclear cells (PBMCs), taken from a glioma patient treated with radiotherapy, temozolomide or both. The receptor set was obtained from a man aged 45 to 65 with glioma. Some clones in this sample may be carry-over from other donors' samples.

V is TRBV7-2 and J is TRBJ1-5; D call uncertain. With 1 base removed from V and 5 bases from J, the gap between germline ends came to 12 bases. The CDR3 length is 15 residues. Germline V lookup: CDR1 SGHTA, CDR2 FQGNSA. The CDR3 DNA follows: TGTGCCAGCAGCTTAGGGACGGCCGTCTATCAGCCCCAGCATTTT. Amino acids: CASSLGTAVYQPQHF.

The V gene is TRBV29-1, the J gene TRBJ2-3; possible D gene TRBD1, 6 bases. Germline V gene data show CDR1 as SQVTM and CDR2 as ANQGSEA. CDR3 length: 13 amino acids. V was clipped by 4 bases and J by 5 bases, with 13 bases between them. The CDR3 DNA reads as TGCAGCGTTGGGGAAACAGGGAGAGATACGCAGTATTTT. Protein sequence: CSVGETGRDTQYF.

The chain couples TRBV11-1 to TRBJ1-4; a possible D gene is TRBD1 (5 bases). Germline V gene data show CDR1 as SGHAT and CDR2 as FQDESV (reference sequence). V was cut by 5 bases and J by 8 bases, with 15 bases left in between. The CDR3 has 14 residues. CDR3 protein: CASSPQGLGEKLFF. The CDR3 DNA reads TGTGCCAGCAGCCCCCAGGGACTAGGCGAAAAACTGTTTTTT.

This clone was found once. The genes are TRBV29-1 and TRBJ2-5, with 7 bases identical to TRBD1. Looked up from germline, CDR1 is SQVTM and CDR2 is ANQGSEA. The CDR3 totals 12 residues. V was clipped by 4 bases and J by 3 bases; unmatched bases: 2. CDR3 protein: CSVGQGEETQYF. The CDR3, as DNA: TGCAGCGTTGGACAGGGCGAAGAGACCCAGTACTTC. Supplemented by reference TRBV29-1 and TRBJ2-5, the full variable domain reads SAVISQKPSRDICQRGTSLTIQCQVDSQVTMMFWYRQQPGQSLTLIATANQGSEATYESGFVIDKFPISRPNLTFSTLTVSNMSPEDSSIYLCSVGQGEETQYFGPGTRLLVL.